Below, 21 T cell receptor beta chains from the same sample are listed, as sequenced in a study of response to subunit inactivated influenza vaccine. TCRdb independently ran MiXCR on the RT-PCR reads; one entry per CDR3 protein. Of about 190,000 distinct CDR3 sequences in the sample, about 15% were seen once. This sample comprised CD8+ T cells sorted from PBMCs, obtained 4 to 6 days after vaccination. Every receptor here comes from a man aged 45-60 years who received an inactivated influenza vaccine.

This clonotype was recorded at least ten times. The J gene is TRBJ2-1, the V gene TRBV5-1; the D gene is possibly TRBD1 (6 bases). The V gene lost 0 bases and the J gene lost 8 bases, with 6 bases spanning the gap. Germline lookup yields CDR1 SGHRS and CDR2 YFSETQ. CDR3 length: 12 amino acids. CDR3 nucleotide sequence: TGCGCCAGCAGCTTGGGGACAGATGAGCAGTTCTTC. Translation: CASSLGTDEQFF.

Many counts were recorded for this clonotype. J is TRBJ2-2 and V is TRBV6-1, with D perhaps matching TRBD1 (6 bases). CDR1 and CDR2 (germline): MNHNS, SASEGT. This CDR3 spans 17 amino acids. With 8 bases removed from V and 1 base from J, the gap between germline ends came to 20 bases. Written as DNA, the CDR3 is TGTGCCAGCCGCTTCCTTAGACAGGCTGAGAACACCGGGGAGCTGTTTTTT. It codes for CASRFLRQAENTGELFF.

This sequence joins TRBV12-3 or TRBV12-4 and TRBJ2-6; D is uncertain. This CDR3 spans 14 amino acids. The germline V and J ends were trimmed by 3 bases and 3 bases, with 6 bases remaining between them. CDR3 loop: CASSFLIGANVLTF. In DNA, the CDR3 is TGTGCCAGCAGTTTTTTGATTGGGGCCAACGTCCTGACTTTC.

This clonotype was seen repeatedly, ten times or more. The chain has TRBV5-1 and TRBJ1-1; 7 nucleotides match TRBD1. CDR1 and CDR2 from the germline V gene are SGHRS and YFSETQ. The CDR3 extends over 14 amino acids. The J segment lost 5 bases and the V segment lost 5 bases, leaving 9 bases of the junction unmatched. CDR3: CASRPNRGGTEAFF. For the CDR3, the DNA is TGCGCCAGCAGACCTAACAGGGGAGGGACTGAAGCTTTCTTT.

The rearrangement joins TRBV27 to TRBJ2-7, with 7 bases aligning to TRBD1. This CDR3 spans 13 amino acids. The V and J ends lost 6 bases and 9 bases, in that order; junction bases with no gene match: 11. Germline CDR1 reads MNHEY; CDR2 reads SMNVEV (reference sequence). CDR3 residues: CASRGTADFGQYF. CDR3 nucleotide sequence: TGTGCCAGCAGGGGGACAGCCGATTTTGGGCAGTACTTC.

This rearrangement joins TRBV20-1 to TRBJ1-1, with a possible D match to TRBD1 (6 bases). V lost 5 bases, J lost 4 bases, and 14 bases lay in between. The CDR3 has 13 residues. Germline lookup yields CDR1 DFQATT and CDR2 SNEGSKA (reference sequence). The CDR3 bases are TGCAGTGCTGCCAGGGGATCGGGCACTGAAGCTTTCTTT. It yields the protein CSAARGSGTEAFF.

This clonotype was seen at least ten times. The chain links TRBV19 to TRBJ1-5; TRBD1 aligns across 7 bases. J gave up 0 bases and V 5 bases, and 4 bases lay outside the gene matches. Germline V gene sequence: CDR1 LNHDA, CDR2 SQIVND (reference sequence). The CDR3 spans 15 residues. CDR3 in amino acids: CASSLRDSSNQPQHF. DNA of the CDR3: TGTGCCAGTAGTCTAAGGGACAGTAGCAATCAGCCCCAGCATTTT.

In DNA form, the CDR3 reads TGCGCCAGCAGTAGTGGGACAGTAATTGCTGAAGCTTTCTTT. It is translated as CASSSGTVIAEAFF. The chain links TRBV10-2 to TRBJ1-1; 7 nucleotides align to TRBD1. This CDR3 spans 14 amino acids. Germline values: CDR1 WSHSY, CDR2 SAAADI. V shed 5 bases and J 6 bases; nucleotides not matched to a gene: 9.

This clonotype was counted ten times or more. The CDR3 loop is CASSFRGVLFF. In nucleotides, the CDR3 is TGTGCCAGCAGTTTTCGGGGGGTCCTGTTTTTT. This chain links TRBV12-3 or TRBV12-4 with TRBJ2-2, with 7 bases identical to TRBD2. The CDR3 contains 11 residues. V shed 3 bases and J 14 bases; nucleotides not matched to a gene: 3.

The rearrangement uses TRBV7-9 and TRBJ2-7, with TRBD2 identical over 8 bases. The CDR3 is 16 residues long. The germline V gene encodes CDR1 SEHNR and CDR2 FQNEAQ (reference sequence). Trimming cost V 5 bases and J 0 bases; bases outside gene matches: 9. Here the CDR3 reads CASSPASGGNSYEQYF. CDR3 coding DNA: TGTGCCAGCAGCCCGGCCAGCGGGGGAAACTCCTACGAGCAGTACTTC.

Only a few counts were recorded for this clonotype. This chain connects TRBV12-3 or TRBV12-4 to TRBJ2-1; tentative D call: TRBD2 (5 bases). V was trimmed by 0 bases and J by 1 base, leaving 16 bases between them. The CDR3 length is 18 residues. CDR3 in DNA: TGTGCCAGCAGTTTAGCGGCCCCGGGGTGGAGTTCCTACAATGAGCAGTTCTTC. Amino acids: CASSLAAPGWSSYNEQFF.

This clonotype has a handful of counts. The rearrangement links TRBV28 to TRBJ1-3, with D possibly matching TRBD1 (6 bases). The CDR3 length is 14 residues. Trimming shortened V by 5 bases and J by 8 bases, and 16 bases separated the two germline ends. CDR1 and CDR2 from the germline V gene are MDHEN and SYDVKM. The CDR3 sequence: CASSPPGGRDTIYF. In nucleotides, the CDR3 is TGTGCCAGCAGTCCCCCGGGGGGGCGCGACACCATATATTTT.

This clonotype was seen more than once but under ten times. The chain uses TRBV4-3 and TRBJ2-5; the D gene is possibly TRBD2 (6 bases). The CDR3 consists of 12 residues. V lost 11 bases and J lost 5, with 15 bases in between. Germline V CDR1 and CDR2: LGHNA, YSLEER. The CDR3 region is CAACTGEETQYF. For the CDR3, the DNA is TGCGCCGCCTGTACGGGGGAGGAGACCCAGTACTTC.

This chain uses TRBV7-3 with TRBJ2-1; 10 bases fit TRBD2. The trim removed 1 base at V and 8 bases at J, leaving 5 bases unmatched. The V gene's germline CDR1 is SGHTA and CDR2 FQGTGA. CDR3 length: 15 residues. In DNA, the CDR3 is TGTGCCAGCAGCTTAATCGCTAGCGGGAGCTATGAGCAGTTCTTC. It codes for CASSLIASGSYEQFF.

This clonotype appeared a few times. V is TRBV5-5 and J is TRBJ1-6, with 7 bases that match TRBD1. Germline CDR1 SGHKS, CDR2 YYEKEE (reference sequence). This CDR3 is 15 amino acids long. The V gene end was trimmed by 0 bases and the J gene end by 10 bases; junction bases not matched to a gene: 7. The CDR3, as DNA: TGTGCCAGCAGCTTGGTCGACAGGGTCGGGTCACCCCTCCACTTT. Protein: CASSLVDRVGSPLHF.

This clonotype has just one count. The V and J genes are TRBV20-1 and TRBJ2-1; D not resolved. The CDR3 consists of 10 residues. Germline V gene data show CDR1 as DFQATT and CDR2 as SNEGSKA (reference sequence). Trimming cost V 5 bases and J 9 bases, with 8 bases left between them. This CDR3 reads CSAEFGEQFF. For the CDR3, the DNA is TGCAGTGCTGAGTTCGGTGAGCAGTTCTTC.

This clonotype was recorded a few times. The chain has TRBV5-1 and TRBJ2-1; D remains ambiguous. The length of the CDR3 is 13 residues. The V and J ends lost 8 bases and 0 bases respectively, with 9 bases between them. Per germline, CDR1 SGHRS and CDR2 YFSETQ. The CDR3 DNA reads TGCGCCAGTAAACTGAGCTCCTACAATGAGCAGTTCTTC. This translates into CASKLSSYNEQFF.

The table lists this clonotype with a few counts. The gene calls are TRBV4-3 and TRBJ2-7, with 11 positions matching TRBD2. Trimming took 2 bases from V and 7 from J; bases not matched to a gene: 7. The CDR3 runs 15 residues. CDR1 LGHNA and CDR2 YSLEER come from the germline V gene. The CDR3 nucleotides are TGCGCCAGCAGCCAAAATAGCGGGAGGGCCAGGGAGCAGTACTTC. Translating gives CASSQNSGRAREQYF.

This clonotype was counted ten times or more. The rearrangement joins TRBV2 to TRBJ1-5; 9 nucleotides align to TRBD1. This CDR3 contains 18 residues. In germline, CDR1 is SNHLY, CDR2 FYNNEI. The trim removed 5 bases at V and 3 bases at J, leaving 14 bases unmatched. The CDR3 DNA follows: TGTGCCAGCAGTACAAGCCGGGACAGGGCGTCCCTCAATCAGCCCCAGCATTTT. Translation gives CASSTSRDRASLNQPQHF.

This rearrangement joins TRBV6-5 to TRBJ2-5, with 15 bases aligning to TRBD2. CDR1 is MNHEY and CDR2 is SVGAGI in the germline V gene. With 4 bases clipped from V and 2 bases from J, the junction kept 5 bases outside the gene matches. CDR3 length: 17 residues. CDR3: CASSSGLAGGLQETQYF. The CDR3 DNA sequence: TGTGCCAGCAGTTCGGGACTAGCGGGAGGCCTACAAGAGACCCAGTACTTC.

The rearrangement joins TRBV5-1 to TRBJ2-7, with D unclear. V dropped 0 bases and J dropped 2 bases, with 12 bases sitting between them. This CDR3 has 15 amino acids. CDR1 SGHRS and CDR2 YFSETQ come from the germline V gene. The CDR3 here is CASSLDLGKTYEQYF. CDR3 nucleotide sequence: TGCGCCAGCAGCTTGGACCTAGGGAAAACCTACGAGCAGTACTTC.